Here is one TCR beta chain with its context. This CDR3 comprises 10 residues. The V gene's germline CDR1 is SQVTM and CDR2 ANQGSEA. The data were obtained in a study of T cell responses to AZD1222 COVID-19 vaccine. Profiled with immunoSEQ multiplex PCR; TCRdb holds only in-frame clones, not every one. The table lists roughly 180,000 clones, 91% of them singletons. The source material was peripheral blood, sampled on day 0 of AZD1222 vaccination. The receptor was isolated from an adult in good health. The V and J genes are TRBV29-1 and TRBJ1-1; 7 bases are shared with TRBD1. The CDR3 loop is CSPGGTEAFF. CDR3 in DNA: TGCAGTCCAGGGGGGACTGAAGCTTTCTTT.